This TCR beta chain was sequenced during a study of T cells in Graves' hyperthyroidism and ophthalmopathy. RNA transcripts served as the template for amplifying TCR beta CDR3 regions. TCR CDR3 underwent first-round RT-PCR with the HTBI primer set. TCRdb reprocessed the multiplex PCR reads via MiXCR and lists one record per CDR3 protein. The sample lists fewer than 900,000 distinct CDR3 sequences, about 16% seen once, with 8.4% in the top ten. The V gene end was trimmed by 1 base and the J gene end by 3 bases; junction bases not matched to a gene: 9. Germline CDR1 and CDR2: SQVTM and ANQGSEA. The CDR3 contains 15 residues.

The chain links TRBV29-1 to TRBJ2-7; 7 bases line up with TRBD1. The material sequenced was blood. This receptor was taken from a man younger than 35 with Graves' hyperthyroidism. This chain's CDR3 is CSVEGGLGQNYEQYF. The CDR3 bases are TGCAGCGTTGAAGGGGGCCTGGGACAGAACTACGAGCAGTACTTC.